This T cell receptor beta chain emerged from a study of blood T cell repertoires in COVID-19. After removal of 8 bases from V and 6 bases from J, the junction contained 8 bases not matched to a gene. The germline V gene encodes CDR1 MNHEY and CDR2 SMNVEV (reference sequence). CDR3 length equals 15 residues. This clone showed up just a few times. Profiling relied on immunoSEQ multiplex PCR, and the TCRdb table lists in-frame clones only, not all of them. In the table there are under 200,000 clones, about four fifths of which are singletons. This chain links TRBV27 with TRBJ1-5; 12 bases agree with TRBD1. This clonotype was sampled from a woman aged 55 to 70 who had recovered from COVID-19. The sample comprised PBMCs or T cells enriched from blood (not recorded which). CDR3 nucleotides: TGTGCCAGCCGACCGGGACAGGGGGCGGTTCAGCCCCAGCATTTT. Its translation is CASRPGQGAVQPQHF.